This T cell receptor (beta chain) was profiled in a study of blood T cells in healthy people across ages. Study-wide results and caveats: For the donors, CMV status was unknown and possibly confounded expanded clonotype changes.

V lost 0 bases to trimming and J lost 10 bases; unmatched junction nucleotides: 8. This CDR3 has 15 residues. Germline assignment: CDR1 LGHNA and CDR2 YNFKEQ. Every participating donor contributed about 10 milliliters of peripheral blood through a draw. Primed by a sample-barcoded 5' primer and a J-beta primer mix, a second PCR proceeded for about 6 to 11 cycles. The authors tagged each cDNA molecule using a template-switch adaptor with 12 random nucleotides. TCRdb reprocessed the 5' RACE reads via MiXCR and lists one record per CDR3 protein. The sample has roughly 2 million distinct CDR3 sequences, around 50% seen once. For this clonotype: Its target is not known.

This chain uses TRBV4-2 with TRBJ2-5, with TRBD2 identical over 10 bases. This receptor was taken from a woman aged 40-49 years in good health. The specimen sequenced was blood. This CDR3 reads CASSQDGLAGEFQYF. CDR3 sequence (DNA): TGTGCCAGCAGCCAAGATGGGCTAGCGGGGGAATTCCAGTACTTC.